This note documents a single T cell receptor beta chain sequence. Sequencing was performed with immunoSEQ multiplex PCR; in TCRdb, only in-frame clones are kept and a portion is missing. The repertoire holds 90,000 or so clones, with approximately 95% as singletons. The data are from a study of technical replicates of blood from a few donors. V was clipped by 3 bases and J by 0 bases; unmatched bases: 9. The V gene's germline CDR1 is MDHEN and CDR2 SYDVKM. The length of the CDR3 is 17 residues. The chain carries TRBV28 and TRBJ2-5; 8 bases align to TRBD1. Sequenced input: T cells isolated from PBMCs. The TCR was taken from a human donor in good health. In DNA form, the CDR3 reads TGTGCCAGCAGTTTGTCTCGGGACAGGAGATACCAAGAGACCCAGTACTTC. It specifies CASSLSRDRRYQETQYF.